The 8 T cell receptor beta chains presented below share a single source sample, sequenced in a study of regulatory T cells in long-lasting Graves disease. Time point indicated: newly diagnosed GD, antithyroid drugs for less than 3 months. The authors made the TCR library using RNA they extracted from PBMCs. According to the study, TCR beta libraries were built with iRepertoire HTBI primers and CDR3-region Arm-PCR. TCRdb itself ran the multiplex PCR reads through MiXCR, one entry per CDR3 protein. Counted here are over 400,000 distinct CDR3 sequences, around 13% occurring once; the ten biggest clones make up around a sixth. These data were also reused for a study on T cells in Graves' hyperthyroidism and ophthalmopathy.

Sample: peripheral blood mononuclear cells (PBMCs), taken at new diagnosis, from a patient treated with antithyroid drugs. The receptor set was obtained from a woman aged 50 to 65 with Graves disease.

This clonotype was detected many times. This chain links TRBV5-5 with TRBJ2-1; TRBD2 aligns across 9 bases. The length of the CDR3 is 15 residues. V trimming: 0 bases; J trimming: 3 bases; junction bases outside the gene matches: 1. Germline values: CDR1 SGHKS, CDR2 YYEKEE (reference sequence). The DNA of the CDR3 is TGTGCCAGCAGCTTGGAACTAGCGGGCTACAATGAGCAGTTCTTC. Amino acids: CASSLELAGYNEQFF.

The chain uses TRBV20-1 and TRBJ1-6, with D perhaps TRBD1 (5 bases). Trimming left V 2 bases short and J 5 bases short, with 13 bases between. Germline V gene lookup returns CDR1 DFQATT and CDR2 SNEGSKA (reference sequence). This CDR3 has 15 amino acids. This CDR3 is CSARRPGLDNSPLHF. CDR3 coding DNA: TGCAGTGCTAGACGTCCGGGACTGGATAATTCACCCCTCCACTTT.

V is TRBV27 and J is TRBJ1-6; the D gene is possibly TRBD1 (5 bases). Germline CDR1 MNHEY, CDR2 SMNVEV (reference sequence). The CDR3 length is 17 residues. Trimming removed 7 bases at V and 0 bases at J, with 16 bases between. The CDR3 reads CASILGGTYSYNSPLHF. The CDR3 DNA sequence: TGTGCCAGCATACTGGGAGGGACTTACTCCTATAATTCACCCCTCCACTTT.

The chain recombines TRBV5-1 with TRBJ1-1; 7 bases map to TRBD1. Germline V gives CDR1 SGHRS, CDR2 YFSETQ. Trimming at V came to 3 bases and at J to 0 bases, leaving 5 bases not matched to a gene. CDR3 length: 15 residues. The CDR3 DNA reads as TGCGCCAGCAGCTGGGACAGTCCTTTGAACACTGAAGCTTTCTTT. Its protein is CASSWDSPLNTEAFF. Full variable domain (outside the CDR3, taken from reference TRBV5-1 and TRBJ1-1): KAGVTQTPRYLIKTRGQQVTLSCSPISGHRSVSWYQQTPGQGLQFLFEYFSETQRNKGNFPGRFSGRQFSNSRSEMNVSTLELGDSALYLCASSWDSPLNTEAFFGQGTRLTVV.

V usage is TRBV18 and J usage is TRBJ1-2, with D unclear. The CDR3 sequence is 16 residues long. Per the germline V gene, CDR1 is KGHSH and CDR2 is LQKENI. V was clipped by 0 bases and J by 2 bases, with 13 bases between them. CDR3 loop: CASSPPAFGRNYGYTF. CDR3 in DNA: TGTGCCAGCTCACCACCGGCCTTCGGTCGAAACTATGGCTACACCTTC.

Ten or more counts support this clonotype. This rearrangement joins TRBV7-2 to TRBJ2-1, with TRBD2 matching over 9 bases. The CDR3 is 17 amino acids. Germline assignment: CDR1 SGHTA and CDR2 FQGNSA. V was clipped by 2 bases and J by 2 bases; unmatched bases: 7. CDR3 loop: CASSLSLTSGTYNEQFF. Here the CDR3 DNA reads TGTGCCAGCAGCTTATCGCTGACTAGCGGAACCTACAATGAGCAGTTCTTC.

The CDR3 reads CASSLLYQETQYF. CDR3 nucleotide sequence: TGCGCCAGCAGCTTGTTGTACCAAGAGACCCAGTACTTC. The J gene is TRBJ2-5, the V gene TRBV5-1; D not certain. The V and J ends lost 1 base and 0 bases respectively, with 4 bases between them. Germline CDR1 SGHRS, CDR2 YFSETQ. This CDR3 comprises 13 residues.

The gene calls are TRBV4-1 and TRBJ1-2; D perhaps matches TRBD1 (5 bases). The CDR3 extends over 15 amino acids. V was shortened by 1 base and J by 5 bases, with 14 bases between the two germline ends. Germline CDR1 is MGHRA and CDR2 is YSYEKL. CDR3 nucleotides: TGCGCCAGCAGCCAAGTCGGGGCATTCGGGTATGGCTACACCTTC. It specifies CASSQVGAFGYGYTF.